This T cell receptor beta chain was found in a study of blood T cell repertoires in COVID-19. Assay used: immunoSEQ multiplex PCR; TCRdb lists only in-frame clones, some missing. The sample lists fewer than 300,000 clones, roughly 90% occurring once. Germline loops: CDR1 LNHNV, CDR2 YYDKDF (reference sequence). CDR3 length: 15 amino acids. J lost 5 bases, V lost 9 bases, and 15 bases had no gene match. The sample taken for sequencing was PBMCs or T cells enriched from blood (not recorded which). The sequence was collected from a woman in her 30s who had recovered from COVID-19. The rearrangement joins TRBV15 to TRBJ2-7; 8 positions agree with TRBD1. The CDR3 region has the DNA TGTGCCACGGAAAGCGACAGGGGAAATGGGCACGAGCAGTACTTC. The encoded protein is CATESDRGNGHEQYF.